This TCR beta chain was captured by sequencing in a study of CXCR3-negative and CXCR3-positive naive CD8 T cells. About this clonotype itself: The antigen remains undetermined.

The method, 5' RACE with UMI labels, was used to prepare the TRB cDNA libraries. TCRdb reprocessed the 5' RACE reads, with one entry per CDR3 protein and no DNA. In total, the table holds tens of thousands of distinct CDR3 sequences. Germline-derived CDR1 and CDR2 are SGHVS and FNYEAQ. The CDR3 has 17 amino acids. Overall study findings and caveats: It was found that naive subsets had comparable surface CD5, and TCR strength was inferred from TRB CDR3 properties. Similar TRBV-TRBJ usage characterized naive CXCR3-negative and CXCR3-positive cells; memory cells differed. With CXCR3 expression partially decreased after cryopreservation, most assays relied on fresh PBMCs.

The sample taken for sequencing was memory CD8+ T cells from blood. The receptor was isolated from a human donor in good health. Some clones in this sample may be carry-over from other donors' samples. V gene TRBV7-6 combines with J gene TRBJ2-3; TCRdb's assignment of TRBD1 cannot be checked, as there is no DNA. The chain's CDR3 is CASSGGTEGESTDTQYF.